The source of this TCR beta chain is a study of regulatory T cells in long-lasting Graves disease. Whole-study context: Persistence in Graves' disease denoted antithyroid drug use beyond 5 years alongside positive TSH receptor antibodies. Study-wide results and limits: Persistent disease showed a preference for TRBV28, TRBJ1-2 and TRBJ2-5.

Time point of the sample: persistent/refractory GD, antithyroid drugs over 5 years with positive TRAb. RNA isolated from PBMCs was used to make the TCR library. This clonotype was observed a few times. Antigen unknown. Sequencing libraries for TCR beta were prepared with iRepertoire HTBI primers and Arm-PCR of CDR3 regions. TCRdb re-analysed the multiplex PCR reads in MiXCR, keeping a single row per CDR3 protein. Counted here are 500,000 to 700,000 distinct CDR3 sequences, about 32% occurring once; the ten biggest clones make up under 50%. The CDR3 extends over 13 amino acids. Germline assignment: CDR1 SQVTM and CDR2 ANQGSEA. V lost 4 bases and J lost 4, with 13 bases in between.

The sequenced sample was peripheral blood mononuclear cells (PBMCs), obtained when the disease was refractory, from a patient treated with antithyroid drugs. The gene calls are TRBV29-1 and TRBJ1-2; perhaps TRBD1 as D (5 bases). This receptor was taken from a female donor with Graves disease. CDR3 sequence reads: CSVGTNGGYGYTF. CDR3 sequence (DNA): TGCAGCGTTGGGACCAATGGGGGCTATGGCTACACCTTC. Full variable domain (rest looked up from reference TRBV29-1 and TRBJ1-2): SAVISQKPSRDICQRGTSLTIQCQVDSQVTMMFWYRQQPGQSLTLIATANQGSEATYESGFVIDKFPISRPNLTFSTLTVSNMSPEDSSIYLCSVGTNGGYGYTFGSGTRLTVV.